This is a list of T cell receptor beta chains from one sample in a study of T cells in localized non-small cell lung cancer. Repertoires were generated with immunoSEQ multiplex PCR, while TCRdb's copy carries only in-frame clones and drops some. The profile shows some 5,000 clones, 25% to 30% of them singletons. The sample in question was lung tumor tissue, obtained before any cancer treatment. These receptors originate from a female donor older than 55 with stage I lung adenocarcinoma. Each CDR3 is given with its conserved first and last residue. Each record gives: V gene, D gene, clone size, J gene, CDR3 protein, CDR3 DNA. A D gene is named only where the DNA matches it firmly. Rows may omit the clone size; those that give it use once, few, many or a size class.

TRBV6-8,.,.,TRBJ2-3,CASSPLSSTDTQYF,TGTGCCAGCAGTCCCTTATCTAGCACAGATACGCAGTATTTT
TRBV29-1,.,.,TRBJ1-2,CSVEDQTGFYGYTF,TGCAGCGTTGAAGATCAGACAGGATTCTATGGCTACACCTTC
TRBV1,.,.,TRBJ1-4,CASSQGTGGGEKLFF,TGCGCCAGCAGCCAGGGGACAGGGGGAGGAGAAAAACTGTTTTTT
TRBV28,TRBD1,.,TRBJ1-4,CASSSSIQGSNEKLFF,TGTGCCAGCAGTTCGTCGATACAGGGGTCTAATGAAAAACTGTTTTTT
TRBV19,.,.,TRBJ2-2,CASSNIPMGTGELFF,TGTGCCAGTAGTAACATCCCCATGGGTACCGGGGAGCTGTTTTTT
TRBV28,.,few,TRBJ1-1,CASSRAPASAFF,TGTGCCAGCAGCCGAGCCCCAGCGTCAGCTTTCTTT
TRBV6-8,.,.,TRBJ1-2,CASSYWGGGANYGYTF,TGTGCCAGCAGTTACTGGGGGGGCGGAGCTAACTATGGCTACACCTTC
TRBV18,.,.,TRBJ1-3,CASSPGIGNTIYF,TGTGCCAGCTCACCGGGGATCGGAAACACCATATATTTT
TRBV11-3,TRBD1,few,TRBJ1-1,CASSEQGDRAEAFF,TGTGCCAGCAGTGAACAGGGGGATAGGGCTGAAGCTTTCTTT
TRBV18,TRBD2,once,TRBJ2-7,CASSPGRGGYGEQYF,TGTGCCAGCTCACCAGGGCGGGGGGGCTATGGCGAGCAGTACTTC
TRBV10-2,.,.,TRBJ2-2,CASGSGRRATGELFF,TGCGCCAGCGGGTCGGGACGGAGGGCCACCGGGGAGCTGTTTTTT
TRBV6-8,.,few,TRBJ2-2,CASSYWGPPGELFF,TGTGCCAGCAGTTACTGGGGGCCCCCCGGGGAGCTGTTTTTT
TRBV29-1,TRBD1,.,TRBJ1-2,CSVKWFTGQGSGYTF,TGCAGCGTCAAGTGGTTTACGGGACAGGGATCTGGCTACACCTTC
TRBV7-5,.,few,TRBJ2-2,CASSLEVARGELFF,TGTGCCAGCAGCTTAGAAGTAGCGCGGGGGGAGCTGTTTTTT
TRBV6-8,.,.,TRBJ2-7,CASTSATRTSGEQYF,TGTGCCAGCACCTCAGCGACTAGAACTTCCGGCGAGCAGTACTTC
TRBV9,TRBD2,medium-sized,TRBJ2-1,CASSSRSGGANEQFF,TGTGCCAGCAGCTCCAGAAGCGGGGGGGCAAATGAGCAGTTCTTC
TRBV6-8,.,medium-sized,TRBJ1-6,CASSSDINARFNSPLHF,TGTGCCAGCAGTTCGGACATTAACGCCCGATTTAATTCACCCCTCCACTTT
TRBV19,.,few,TRBJ2-7,CASSKGGYTGLSYEQYF,TGTGCCAGTAGCAAAGGGGGATACACAGGGCTATCCTACGAGCAGTACTTC
TRBV11-3,TRBD1,few,TRBJ1-2,CASSLGDRAYYGYTF,TGTGCCAGCAGCTTAGGGGACAGGGCCTACTATGGCTACACCTTC
TRBV9,.,.,TRBJ2-5,CAGGTVQETQYF,TGTGCCGGGGGGACAGTGCAAGAGACCCAGTACTTC
TRBV6-8,TRBD1,few,TRBJ1-2,CASSYAGFTGVYGYTF,TGTGCCAGCAGTTACGCGGGGTTTACAGGGGTCTATGGCTACACCTTC
TRBV6-8,.,medium-sized,TRBJ1-2,CASSPGRNSYGYTF,TGTGCCAGCAGTCCGGGACGGAATTCCTATGGCTACACCTTC
TRBV15,.,.,TRBJ2-1,CATSRDRGYNEQFF,TGTGCCACCAGCAGAGATCGTGGGTACAATGAGCAGTTCTTC
TRBV6-8,.,.,TRBJ2-7,CASSYSIPYGVSYEQYF,TGTGCCAGCAGTTACTCAATTCCCTACGGGGTCTCCTACGAGCAGTACTTC
TRBV6-8,TRBD2,.,TRBJ2-7,CASTGTSGTYEQYF,TGTGCCAGCACTGGGACTAGCGGGACCTACGAGCAGTACTTC
TRBV19,TRBD1,few,TRBJ1-4,CASSIGTGGVRKLFF,TGTGCCAGTAGTATCGGGACAGGAGGGGTGAGAAAACTGTTTTTT
TRBV15,TRBD1,.,TRBJ1-1,CATSSRRDRRNTEAFF,TGTGCCACCAGCTCCCGGCGGGACAGGAGGAACACTGAAGCTTTCTTT
TRBV6-8,TRBD1,.,TRBJ2-3,CASSSARNRGSTDTQYF,TGTGCCAGCAGTTCCGCGAGGAACAGGGGTAGCACAGATACGCAGTATTTT
TRBV6-7,.,.,TRBJ2-6,CASWAEVGPGANVLTF,TGTGCCAGCTGGGCCGAAGTGGGTCCTGGGGCCAACGTCCTGACTTTC
TRBV6-8,.,medium-sized,TRBJ1-6,CAISPPNSPLHF,TGTGCCATCAGTCCCCCTAATTCACCCCTCCACTTT
TRBV19,.,.,TRBJ2-3,CASQTGGTQYF,TGTGCCAGTCAGACCGGGGGTACGCAGTATTTT
TRBV5-1,.,.,TRBJ2-7,CASSPGSRAHEQYF,TGCGCCAGCAGCCCCGGTAGCCGGGCTCACGAGCAGTACTTC
TRBV6-8,TRBD1,medium-sized,TRBJ1-2,CASSSQGAHGYTF,TGTGCCAGCAGTTCACAGGGGGCCCATGGCTACACCTTC
TRBV29-1,.,.,TRBJ2-5,CSVGWRWETQYF,TGCAGCGTTGGGTGGCGTTGGGAGACCCAGTACTTC
TRBV28,.,.,TRBJ2-1,CASSARGKDNNEQFF,TGTGCCAGCAGTGCTAGGGGCAAGGATAACAATGAGCAGTTCTTC
TRBV6-7,TRBD1,.,TRBJ2-4,CASSEGRTGGNIQYF,TGTGCCAGCAGTGAAGGGAGGACAGGGGGAAACATTCAGTACTTC
TRBV28,.,once,TRBJ2-7,CASSSYRTGGVGDEQYF,TGTGCCAGCAGTTCATACCGAACAGGGGGGGTAGGCGACGAGCAGTACTTC
TRBV6-8,.,few,TRBJ2-3,CASSYSSGQTDTQYF,TGTGCCAGCAGTTACTCGTCCGGACAAACAGATACGCAGTATTTT
TRBV2,.,few,TRBJ2-6,CASSEGGGPGANVLTF,TGTGCCAGCAGTGAAGGTGGGGGGCCTGGGGCCAACGTCCTGACTTTC
TRBV19,TRBD1,.,TRBJ2-3,CASRPDRGGDTQYF,TGTGCCAGTAGACCGGACAGGGGTGGGGATACGCAGTATTTT
TRBV5-1,.,once,TRBJ2-7,CASSLSGPPSYEQYF,TGCGCCAGCAGCTTGTCCGGACCCCCCTCCTACGAGCAGTACTTC